These 22 T cell receptor beta chains were sequenced from one sample in a study of CD39 and CD103 CD8 tumor-infiltrating T cells. This table comes from immunoSEQ multiplex PCR, and its TCRdb copy is limited to in-frame clones, with some not included. This sample has 1,200 or so clones, with over 60% found just once. Sequenced sample: CD8+ T cells sorted from blood. This sample's subset: total memory CD8 T cells (CD45RA-CCR7+/-) from blood or uninvolved lymph node. These receptors came from a human donor with head and neck squamous cell carcinoma.

This sequence joins TRBV19 and TRBJ2-3, with TRBD1 identical over 7 bases. V gave up 5 bases and J gave up 0 bases; unmatched junction bases: 8. Per germline, CDR1 LNHDA and CDR2 SQIVND (reference sequence). The CDR3 has 16 residues. CDR3 sequence: CASSPRTGPSTDTQYF. CDR3 DNA sequence: TGTGCCAGTAGTCCTAGGACAGGACCTAGCACAGATACGCAGTATTTT.

This sequence joins TRBV7-9 and TRBJ1-5, with D perhaps TRBD1 (5 bases). This CDR3 region has 17 residues. Trimming shortened V by 4 bases and J by 0 bases, and 16 bases separated the two germline ends. In germline, CDR1 is SEHNR, CDR2 FQNEAQ (reference sequence). Here the CDR3 DNA reads TGTGCCAGCAGCTCTTTTGGGGGGACCTATAGCAATCAGCCCCAGCATTTT. This translates into CASSSFGGTYSNQPQHF.

The chain employs TRBV5-4 and TRBJ1-5; D perhaps matches TRBD1 (6 bases). The CDR3 is 15 residues long. Deletions cut 4 bases from V and 4 bases from J, with 15 bases between. In germline, CDR1 is SGHNT, CDR2 YYREEE (reference sequence). The DNA of the CDR3 is TGTGCCAGCAGCCCCGCTCCGACAGGAAATCAGCCCCAGCATTTT. This sequence encodes CASSPAPTGNQPQHF.

The chain recombines TRBV4-1 with TRBJ1-4; D is ambiguous. This CDR3 has 15 residues. In germline, CDR1 is MGHRA, CDR2 YSYEKL. The V end was cut by 0 bases, the J end by 6 bases, with 11 bases between. The DNA for the CDR3 is TGCGCCAGCAGCCAAGATCACGGCGGGGATGAAAAACTGTTTTTT. The encoded protein is CASSQDHGGDEKLFF.

This chain uses TRBV7-2 with TRBJ2-7, with D uncertain. Trimming removed 3 bases at V and 2 bases at J, with 5 bases between. There are 12 residues in the CDR3. Germline V gives CDR1 SGHTA, CDR2 FQGNSA. CDR3: CASSFLPYEQYF. The CDR3 region has the DNA TGTGCCAGCAGCTTCCTGCCCTACGAGCAGTACTTC.

V and J are TRBV5-6 and TRBJ2-7; 8 bases are shared with TRBD1. The CDR3 runs to 16 residues. V lost 3 bases, J lost 4 bases, and 12 bases stayed unmatched. CDR1 is SGHDT and CDR2 is YYEEEE in the germline V gene. CDR3 DNA: TGTGCCAGCAGCTCGACGGCCGGGACAGGCGGTTACGAGCAGTACTTC. Translated: CASSSTAGTGGYEQYF.

The chain carries TRBV27 and TRBJ2-7; TRBD1 agrees at 10 bases. CDR3 length: 14 residues. The V gene end was trimmed by 5 bases and the J gene end by 2 bases; junction bases not matched to a gene: 3. In germline, CDR1 is MNHEY, CDR2 SMNVEV (reference sequence). This chain's CDR3 is CASSVGQGAYEQYF. DNA of the CDR3: TGTGCCAGCAGTGTAGGACAGGGGGCCTACGAGCAGTACTTC.

Only one count was recorded for this clone. V and J are TRBV9 and TRBJ2-2, with TRBD1 identical over 11 bases. The CDR3 extends over 16 amino acids. The junction had 6 bases not matched to a gene; V was cut back by 1 base and J by 7 bases. Looked up from germline, CDR1 is SGDLS and CDR2 is YYNGEE. CDR3 DNA: TGTGCCAGCAGCGTATCAGGACAGGGGGCGTACGGGGAGCTGTTTTTT. It encodes CASSVSGQGAYGELFF.

As concerns this clone: The sample holds other DNA sequences that translate to the same CDR3. The V gene is TRBV7-3, the J gene TRBJ2-2, with D maybe TRBD1 (5 bases). Germline values: CDR1 SGHTA, CDR2 FQGTGA. The CDR3 is 16 residues long. The germline V and J ends were trimmed by 0 bases and 0 bases, with 8 bases remaining between them. This chain's CDR3 is CASSLTAGPNTGELFF. The CDR3 DNA is TGTGCCAGCAGCTTAACCGCAGGGCCGAACACCGGGGAGCTGTTTTTT.

This clone was seen only once. V is TRBV28 and J is TRBJ2-5; no definite D call. Germline CDR1 is MDHEN and CDR2 is SYDVKM. V dropped 11 bases and J dropped 1 base, with 17 bases sitting between them. The CDR3 is made up of 14 amino acids. This chain's CDR3 is CAAKHAQIQETQYF. CDR3 sequence (DNA): TGTGCCGCGAAGCACGCACAGATCCAAGAGACCCAGTACTTC.

The chain carries TRBV19 and TRBJ2-7; a possible D gene is TRBD2 (5 bases). V lost 5 bases, J lost 0 bases, and 11 bases lay in between. This CDR3 contains 14 residues. The germline V gene encodes CDR1 LNHDA and CDR2 SQIVND (reference sequence). CDR3 sequence: CASSSGLASYEQYF. The CDR3 nucleotides are TGTGCCAGTAGTTCAGGACTCGCCTCCTACGAGCAGTACTTC.

CDR3 in amino acids: CASSQDPGNTEAFF. The CDR3 DNA follows: TGCGCCAGCAGCCAAGATCCGGGGAACACTGAAGCTTTCTTT. The V call is TRBV4-1, the J call TRBJ1-1; D not resolved. The V gene lost 0 bases and the J gene lost 1 base, with 6 bases spanning the gap. Germline CDR1 reads MGHRA; CDR2 reads YSYEKL. The CDR3 is made up of 14 amino acids.

The rearrangement uses TRBV4-2 and TRBJ1-1; possible D gene TRBD1, 5 bases. This CDR3 spans 16 amino acids. V was cut by 0 bases and J by 1 base, with 12 bases left in between. The germline V gene encodes CDR1 LGHNA and CDR2 YNFKEQ. CDR3 region: CASSQDSQGQNTEAFF. CDR3 bases: TGTGCCAGCAGCCAAGATAGCCAGGGTCAGAACACTGAAGCTTTCTTT.

This clone has only a few counts. The chain couples TRBV7-2 to TRBJ2-5; no clear D gene. The CDR3 runs to 13 residues. Germline V gene data show CDR1 as SGHTA and CDR2 as FQGNSA. The V end was cut by 1 base, the J end by 5 bases, with 8 bases between. The CDR3 loop is CASSLVILETQYF. Here the CDR3 DNA reads TGTGCCAGCAGCTTAGTTATTTTGGAGACCCAGTACTTC.

This clone was recorded once. V and J are TRBV27 and TRBJ2-1; perhaps TRBD1 as D (6 bases). The CDR3 sequence is 14 residues long. Trimming pared 4 bases from V and 3 bases from J, leaving 10 bases between. Germline V CDR1 and CDR2: MNHEY, SMNVEV (reference sequence). The CDR3: CASSSQGSYNEQFF. The CDR3 DNA follows: TGTGCCAGCAGTTCTCAGGGGAGCTACAATGAGCAGTTCTTC.

V gene TRBV2 combines with J gene TRBJ1-2; the D gene is possibly TRBD1 (5 bases). From germline, CDR1 is SNHLY and CDR2 FYNNEI. The CDR3 contains 14 residues. Trimming removed 6 bases at V and 6 bases at J, with 17 bases between. Written as DNA, the CDR3 is TGTGCCAGCAGCCCCCTGGGGGGAGGGGATGGCTACACCTTC. Amino acids: CASSPLGGGDGYTF.

The rearrangement links TRBV7-1 to TRBJ2-7; maybe TRBD1 (6 bases). TRBV7-1 counts as an open reading frame of uncertain function. The CDR3 contains 15 residues. V was trimmed by 5 bases and J by 1 base, leaving 15 bases between them. The CDR3 region is CASSPRTVSSYEQYF. In nucleotides, the CDR3 is TGTGCCAGCAGCCCTCGGACAGTCTCGTCCTACGAGCAGTACTTC.

This clone appeared once. The chain has TRBV5-8 and TRBJ2-2; a weak D match, TRBD2 (5 bases). Germline V lookup: CDR1 SGHTS, CDR2 YDEGEE. The V and J ends lost 3 bases and 2 bases respectively, with 17 bases between them. The CDR3 is 17 residues long. The CDR3 DNA reads TGTGCCAGCAGCTACGACCCGAGCACGGGAAACACCGGGGAGCTGTTTTTT. Amino acids: CASSYDPSTGNTGELFF.

This sequence joins TRBV8-2 and TRBJ2-6; TRBD1 is the table's D call and was not checked against the DNA. TRBV8-2 is a pseudogene segment. CDR3 length equals 13 residues. The CDR3, as DNA: TGTGGCATAACACAAAGTCGGGCCAACGTCCTGACTTTC. Translated: CGITQSRANVLTF.

This sequence joins TRBV9 and TRBJ2-3, with 9 nucleotides matching TRBD1. CDR3 size: 16 residues. V gave up 4 bases and J gave up 6 bases; unmatched junction bases: 12. In germline, CDR1 is SGDLS, CDR2 YYNGEE. For the CDR3, the DNA is TGTGCCAGCAGCCCCCCGGGGACAGGGTTCGTCGATACGCAGTATTTT. Amino acids: CASSPPGTGFVDTQYF.

This chain uses TRBV4-1 with TRBJ1-2; weak D call: TRBD1 (6 bases). CDR3 length: 15 amino acids. Looked up from germline, CDR1 is MGHRA and CDR2 is YSYEKL. The germline V and J ends were trimmed by 0 bases and 7 bases, with 15 bases remaining between them. CDR3 amino acids: CASSQDAGAPGGYTF. The CDR3 DNA reads as TGCGCCAGCAGCCAAGACGCAGGGGCCCCTGGTGGCTACACCTTC.

This clone has a single count. V is TRBV27 and J is TRBJ2-1, with 8 bases identical to TRBD2. V lost 8 bases and J lost 4; bases outside the gene matches: 1. Germline V CDR1 and CDR2: MNHEY, SMNVEV (reference sequence). CDR3 length equals 12 residues. The CDR3, as DNA: TGTGCCAGCCGCGGGGGGTACAATGAGCAGTTCTTC. Protein product: CASRGGYNEQFF.